The 11 T cell receptor beta chains presented below share a single source sample, sequenced in a study of immune characterization of retroperitoneal liposarcoma (dated by TCRdb to about 2019). The library relied on PCR. TCRdb names NextSeq 500 as the instrument used. TCRdb's own reprocessing of the public reads used fastp at Q25 and MiXCR and kept productive beta chains. Identical CDR3 proteins give one entry, which carries the most common genes and DNA. The sample table holds around 12,000 distinct CDR3 sequences, of which about a quarter were seen once. Approximately 8.8% of the sample is held by the ten biggest clonotypes. Sequenced sample: tumor tissue. Every receptor here comes from a male donor with retroperitoneal liposarcoma.

V gene TRBV4-1 combines with J gene TRBJ1-2, with a possible D match to TRBD1 (6 bases). This CDR3 has 16 residues. CDR1 is MGHRA and CDR2 is YSYEKL in the germline V gene. V lost 3 bases and J lost 8, with 22 bases in between. In DNA, the CDR3 is TGCGCCAGCAGCCACCCCGTTGGGGGCCTGATCCGGGGCTACACCTTC. Translating gives CASSHPVGGLIRGYTF.

This clonotype was observed a single time. This chain links TRBV15 with TRBJ2-7; D remains unclear. CDR1 is LNHNV and CDR2 is YYDKDF in the germline V gene (reference sequence). This CDR3 region has 12 residues. Trimming cost V 5 bases and J 4 bases, with 9 bases left between them. The CDR3 loop reads CATSLDWYEQYF. CDR3 bases: TGTGCCACCAGCTTAGACTGGTACGAGCAGTACTTC.

The genes are TRBV6-8 and TRBJ2-5, with a weak D call TRBD1 (6 bases). With the DNA end fitting TRBJ2-1 better, the J assignment may be wrong. Germline V gene sequence: CDR1 MNHGY, CDR2 SAAAGT. The CDR3 consists of 13 residues. The CDR3 is CASSKSDSYEQFF. In nucleotides, the CDR3 is TGTGCCAGCAGTAAGTCGGACAGTTACGAGCAGTTCTTC.

This rearrangement joins TRBV12-3 or TRBV12-4 to TRBJ2-1; 10 bases are a match to TRBD1. The V segment lost 2 bases and the J segment 7 bases; nucleotides outside the gene matches: 5. The CDR3 has 15 residues. CDR3 sequence reads: CASSLKDRGFNEQFF. The CDR3 bases are TGTGCCAGCAGTTTAAAGGACAGGGGGTTTAATGAGCAGTTCTTC.

This clonotype has ten or more counts. V usage is TRBV6-1 and J usage is TRBJ2-1; D unresolved. V lost 5 bases to trimming and J lost 3 bases, with 11 bases between them. CDR1 is MNHNS, CDR2 SASEGT, per germline. CDR3 length: 14 residues. The CDR3: CASSPRRNYNEQFF. Written as DNA, the CDR3 is TGTGCCAGCAGTCCTCGCCGAAACTACAATGAGCAGTTCTTC.

This clonotype was seen a handful of times. This chain connects TRBV11-1 to TRBJ2-1; 13 nucleotides line up with TRBD2. J lost 10 bases, V lost 4 bases, and 25 bases had no gene match. The CDR3 has 21 residues. From germline, CDR1 is SGHAT and CDR2 FQDESV (reference sequence). DNA of the CDR3: TGTGCCAGCAGCTCACCAACCACACCACTAGCGGGAGGGCCGGTGATCTACGAGCAGTTCTTC. It translates to CASSSPTTPLAGGPVIYEQFF.

This clonotype was detected a few times. The chain links TRBV5-5 to TRBJ2-5; D perhaps matches TRBD2 (6 bases). The J call is doubtful: the DNA matches TRBJ2-7 better. Germline loops: CDR1 SGHKS, CDR2 YYEKEE (reference sequence). The CDR3 totals 14 residues. CDR3 protein: CASSRDSALYEQYF. Written as DNA, the CDR3 is TGTGCCAGCAGCCGGGACTCGGCCCTCTACGAGCAGTACTTC.

This clonotype was observed a single time. V gene TRBV7-2 combines with J gene TRBJ2-4; weak D call: TRBD1 (5 bases). The J call may be mistaken, given a closer DNA end match to TRBJ2-7. CDR1 is SGHTA, CDR2 FQGNSA, per germline. This CDR3 is 17 amino acids long. CDR3 loop: CASSPLYGADPQDEQYF. CDR3 DNA: TGTGCCAGCAGCCCTTTGTATGGGGCCGACCCGCAGGACGAGCAGTACTTC.

This clonotype was seen only a few times. This chain links TRBV12-3 or TRBV12-4 with TRBJ1-3; the D gene is possibly TRBD1 (5 bases). V lost 0 bases and J lost 8, with 8 bases in between. The CDR3 consists of 13 residues. The CDR3 reads CASSLAEGHTIYF. The DNA for the CDR3 is TGTGCCAGCAGTTTAGCGGAGGGGCACACCATATATTTT.

This chain uses TRBV12-3 or TRBV12-4 with TRBJ2-3; D call uncertain. The CDR3 is made up of 16 amino acids. The V and J ends lost 4 bases and 4 bases respectively, with 18 bases between them. CDR3 loop: CASSSDQAPRADTQYF. For the CDR3, the DNA is TGTGCCAGCAGTTCCGATCAAGCCCCCCGGGCAGATACGCAGTATTTT.

This clonotype came up a few times. This chain links TRBV24-1 with TRBJ2-1; 14 bases agree with TRBD2. The J call is doubtful: the DNA matches TRBJ2-7 better. The CDR3 has 18 residues. CDR1 is KGHDR, CDR2 SFDVKD, per germline. The CDR3 is CATSDLGTSGSIYNEQYF. Written as DNA, the CDR3 is TGTGCCACCAGTGATTTGGGGACTAGCGGGAGCATCTACAATGAGCAGTACTTC.